The 2 T cell receptor beta chains below were found in one sample sequenced in a study of T cells in Graves' hyperthyroidism and ophthalmopathy. Amplification targeted TCR beta CDR3 regions from RNA transcripts. A set of HTBI primers served as the primers for a first-round RT-PCR of the TCR CDR3. TCRdb re-derived calls from the multiplex PCR reads in MiXCR, one entry per CDR3 protein. The sample consists of approximately 610,000 distinct CDR3 sequences, under 15% of them appearing once. Material: blood. The receptors were sampled from a woman between 40 and 50 years old with Graves' ophthalmopathy.

This clonotype was seen many times. This chain links TRBV12-3 or TRBV12-4 with TRBJ1-6; D is possibly TRBD1 (5 bases). This CDR3 spans 14 amino acids. Deletions cut 7 bases from V and 5 bases from J, with 12 bases between. The CDR3 loop is CASTLRQNNSPLHF. The CDR3 DNA reads as TGTGCCAGCACCCTAAGACAGAATAATTCACCCCTCCACTTT.

At least ten counts were recorded for this clonotype. V is TRBV30 and J is TRBJ1-5, with D unresolved. CDR1 is GTSNPN and CDR2 is SVGIG in the germline V gene (reference sequence). Between the trimmed V and J ends, which lost 0 bases and 10 bases, there was a span of 7 bases. The length of the CDR3 is 11 residues. CDR3 in DNA: TGTGCCTGGAGTGTTGAGGGACCCCAGCATTTT. This codes for CAWSVEGPQHF.